This T cell receptor beta chain was captured by sequencing in a study of blood T cell repertoires in COVID-19. Sequencing used immunoSEQ multiplex PCR; TCRdb keeps in-frame clones, though not all of them. The table lists about 200,000 clones, less than 85% of them singletons. V trimming: 4 bases; J trimming: 6 bases; junction bases outside the gene matches: 14. Germline V gene sequence: CDR1 LNHNV, CDR2 YYDKDF (reference sequence). This CDR3 is built from 17 residues. Participants, about 18 to 90 years old, spanned about 26 US areas. This clonotype was obtained from a man aged 35 to 55 who had recovered from COVID-19. The gene calls are TRBV15 and TRBJ1-5; 8 positions match TRBD1. Sequencing was performed on PBMCs or T cells enriched from blood (not recorded which). The chain's CDR3 is CATSKRKPGQVVQPQHF. Written as DNA, the CDR3 is TGTGCCACCAGCAAACGTAAACCGGGACAGGTCGTTCAGCCCCAGCATTTT.